This entry lists 21 T cell receptor beta chains sequenced from one sample in a study of identical twins. TCRdb independently ran MiXCR on the 5' RACE reads; one entry per CDR3 protein. The sample carries roughly 1,500,000 distinct CDR3 sequences, around 33% recorded once. Source material: cord blood. All receptors come from a newborn girl in good health.

The chain has TRBV20-1 and TRBJ1-5; tentative D call: TRBD1 (5 bases). Trimming pared 0 bases from V and 4 bases from J, leaving 22 bases between. CDR1 and CDR2 (germline): DFQATT, SNEGSKA (reference sequence). This CDR3 has 18 amino acids. CDR3 DNA: TGCAGTGCTAGAGATAAGATTTTTCTAGGCAGGGTGAATCAGCCCCAGCATTTT. It translates to CSARDKIFLGRVNQPQHF.

This chain connects TRBV5-1 to TRBJ2-1, with a possible D match to TRBD2 (5 bases). CDR3 length: 17 amino acids. The V gene lost 6 bases and the J gene lost 7 bases, with 26 bases spanning the gap. Germline-derived CDR1 and CDR2 are SGHRS and YFSETQ. CDR3 nucleotide sequence: TGCGCCAGCACCCATTCCGTTGCGGGTAGCAAACGGAATGAGCAGTTCTTC. This gives the protein CASTHSVAGSKRNEQFF.

The sample holds a few counts of this clonotype. The gene calls are TRBV28 and TRBJ2-3, with D perhaps given as TRBD1 or TRBD2 (6 bases each). The CDR3 runs to 14 residues. Looked up from germline, CDR1 is MDHEN and CDR2 is SYDVKM. V lost 4 bases, J lost 4 bases, and 12 bases lay in between. The CDR3 reads CASSSPGEADTQYF. The DNA of the CDR3 is TGTGCCAGCAGTTCGCCAGGGGAGGCAGATACGCAGTATTTT. Variable domain in full (rest from reference TRBV28 and TRBJ2-3): DVKVTQSSRYLVKRTGEKVFLECVQDMDHENMFWYRQDPGLGLRLIYFSYDVKMKEKGDIPEGYSVSREKKERFSLILESASTNQTSMYLCASSSPGEADTQYFGPGTRLTVL.

This clonotype was seen only a few times. The chain uses TRBV7-6 and TRBJ1-4; no reliable D call. The germline CDR1 and CDR2 sequences are SGHVS and FNYEAQ. This CDR3 is 15 amino acids long. The ends were cut back, 1 base at V and 1 base at J, with 7 bases in the middle. CDR3 loop: CASSLGPVTNEKLFF. DNA of the CDR3: TGTGCCAGCAGCTTAGGCCCGGTAACTAATGAAAAACTGTTTTTT.

This clonotype was counted between two and nine times. The V gene is TRBV5-6, the J gene TRBJ2-7, with 16 positions matching TRBD2. V dropped 5 bases and J dropped 7; count of bases not matched to a gene: 6. Per germline, CDR1 SGHDT and CDR2 YYEEEE. This CDR3 has 15 amino acids. CDR3 region: CASSSGTSGRDEQYF. CDR3 bases: TGTGCCAGCAGTTCCGGGACTAGCGGGAGGGATGAGCAGTACTTC.

CDR3 DNA sequence: TGCAGTGCTATCGGGCGGAGGGGAACTTACAATGAGCAGTACTTC. It is translated as CSAIGRRGTYNEQYF. The chain couples TRBV20-1 to TRBJ2-7; D is perhaps TRBD2 (6 bases). The CDR3 consists of 15 residues. CDR1 is DFQATT, CDR2 SNEGSKA, per germline (reference sequence). Trimming shortened V by 4 bases and J by 7 bases, and 23 bases separated the two germline ends.

The chain combines TRBV10-3 with TRBJ2-1; 9 nucleotides line up with TRBD2. CDR3 size: 14 residues. CDR1 ENHRY and CDR2 SYGVKD come from the germline V gene. The V and J ends lost 7 bases and 4 bases, in that order; junction bases with no gene match: 5. CDR3 sequence reads: CAITEREAYNEQFF. CDR3 nucleotides: TGTGCCATCACCGAGCGGGAGGCGTACAATGAGCAGTTCTTC.

In regard to this clonotype: Mismatch with germline at one junction end may stem from a read error. The chain is built from TRBV6-2 or TRBV6-3 and TRBJ1-1; tentatively, D is TRBD1 (5 bases). This CDR3 contains 14 residues. Per the germline V gene, CDR1 is MNHEY and CDR2 is SVGEGT. In nucleotides, the CDR3 is TGTGCCAGCAGCCACAGGCTCATGAACGCTGAAGCTTTCTTT. It codes for CASSHRLMNAEAFF.

This clonotype has more than one count but fewer than ten. This rearrangement joins TRBV28 to TRBJ2-5; TRBD2 might be the D (6 bases). The V end lost 4 bases, the J end lost 4 bases, and 22 bases lay between the germline ends. Germline CDR1 and CDR2: MDHEN and SYDVKM. The CDR3 spans 17 residues. The CDR3 coding sequence is TGTGCCAGCAGTTCCCTATTTGCTGGCCTGCGGGGAGAGACCCAGTACTTC. Translating it yields CASSSLFAGLRGETQYF. The full variable domain, its missing parts supplied by reference TRBV28 and TRBJ2-5, is DVKVTQSSRYLVKRTGEKVFLECVQDMDHENMFWYRQDPGLGLRLIYFSYDVKMKEKGDIPEGYSVSREKKERFSLILESASTNQTSMYLCASSSLFAGLRGETQYFGPGTRLLVL.

This clonotype was seen a handful of times. V gene TRBV10-3 combines with J gene TRBJ2-1, with D possibly matching TRBD2 (6 bases). Germline V gene sequence: CDR1 ENHRY, CDR2 SYGVKD. The CDR3 loop spans 14 amino acids. V was shortened by 6 bases and J by 4 bases, with 13 bases between the two germline ends. CDR3 DNA sequence: TGTGCCATCAGCGGGGAGGTGGGGTACAATGAGCAGTTCTTC. This translates into CAISGEVGYNEQFF.

This clonotype was detected ten times or more. The J gene is TRBJ2-4, the V gene TRBV4-2; D call uncertain. CDR3 size: 15 residues. Germline-derived CDR1 and CDR2 are LGHNA and YNFKEQ. The V gene lost 3 bases and the J gene lost 0 bases, with 9 bases spanning the gap. As DNA, the CDR3 is TGTGCCAGCAGCCAGAGAGGCCGAGCCAAAAACATTCAGTACTTC. This gives the protein CASSQRGRAKNIQYF.

This clonotype was seen more than once but under ten times. This chain uses TRBV27 with TRBJ2-5; the match to TRBD2 covers 9 bases. V was pared by 8 bases and J by 4 bases, with 11 bases of the junction left unmatched. The CDR3 has 15 amino acids. Germline V gene sequence: CDR1 MNHEY, CDR2 SMNVEV (reference sequence). Here the CDR3 DNA reads TGTGCCAGCGCCCCACTAGCGGGTCGTTCAGAGACCCAGTACTTC. Its protein product is CASAPLAGRSETQYF.

V and J are TRBV2 and TRBJ2-3; D unresolved. V was shortened by 6 bases and J by 2 bases, with 12 bases between the two germline ends. CDR3 length: 14 amino acids. CDR1 and CDR2 (germline): SNHLY, FYNNEI. Written as DNA, the CDR3 is TGTGCCAGCAGCGTCTCGACTGCCACAGATACGCAGTATTTT. This encodes CASSVSTATDTQYF.

This clonotype was counted a few times. This chain connects TRBV20-1 to TRBJ2-1; 8 bases fit TRBD2. The V and J ends lost 2 bases and 7 bases, in that order; junction bases with no gene match: 10. Looked up from germline, CDR1 is DFQATT and CDR2 is SNEGSKA (reference sequence). This CDR3 spans 15 amino acids. The DNA of the CDR3 is TGCAGTGCTAGACCTCTGGCGGGAGGTAGGAATGAGCAGTTCTTC. Residues: CSARPLAGGRNEQFF.

This clonotype turned up a few times. This chain connects TRBV27 to TRBJ2-5; 7 nucleotides agree with TRBD2. This CDR3 has 14 amino acids. Trimming cost V 7 bases and J 2 bases; bases outside gene matches: 7. Germline CDR1 reads MNHEY; CDR2 reads SMNVEV (reference sequence). CDR3: CASKSLAPQETQYF. The CDR3 coding sequence is TGTGCCAGCAAATCACTAGCGCCACAAGAGACCCAGTACTTC.

The rearrangement joins TRBV10-3 to TRBJ1-1; D not resolved. V lost 2 bases and J 6 bases, leaving 4 bases between the germline ends. Germline V gives CDR1 ENHRY, CDR2 SYGVKD. The length of the CDR3 is 11 residues. The DNA of the CDR3 is TGTGCCATCAGTGAGGGTCCTGAAGCTTTCTTT. This sequence encodes CAISEGPEAFF.

This clonotype was seen only a few times. V is TRBV29-1 and J is TRBJ2-3; 15 bases are shared with TRBD2. Germline loops: CDR1 SQVTM, CDR2 ANQGSEA. The CDR3 covers 17 residues. J gave up 3 bases and V 5 bases, and 9 bases lay outside the gene matches. The CDR3 protein is CSVLRNGLAGGTDTQYF. The CDR3 nucleotides are TGCAGCGTTCTACGTAATGGACTAGCGGGAGGGACAGATACGCAGTATTTT.

This clonotype was detected a few times. The rearrangement links TRBV11-2 to TRBJ2-7; TRBD2 agrees at 9 bases. This CDR3 has 15 residues. Germline CDR1 reads SGHAT; CDR2 reads FQNNGV. Trimming cost V 2 bases and J 5 bases; bases outside gene matches: 7. CDR3 DNA: TGTGCCAGCAGCTTACGACTAGCGGCCCGCCACGAGCAGTACTTC. It encodes CASSLRLAARHEQYF.

V is TRBV4-2 and J is TRBJ2-3; 12 bases line up with TRBD2. The length of the CDR3 is 17 residues. V lost 0 bases to trimming and J lost 4 bases; unmatched junction nucleotides: 5. Germline V lookup: CDR1 LGHNA, CDR2 YNFKEQ. The chain's CDR3 is CASSQDFASGGADTQYF. CDR3 sequence (DNA): TGTGCCAGCAGCCAAGATTTCGCTAGCGGGGGGGCAGATACGCAGTATTTT.

This clonotype was recorded a few times. The CDR3 here is CASSAGGGQSNQPQHF. The CDR3, as DNA: TGTGCCAGCAGTGCGGGTGGAGGACAGAGCAATCAGCCCCAGCATTTT. This sequence joins TRBV12-3 or TRBV12-4 and TRBJ1-5; a weak D match, TRBD1 (6 bases). This CDR3 is 16 amino acids long. The germline V and J ends were trimmed by 5 bases and 1 base, with 15 bases remaining between them.

The chain carries TRBV7-2 and TRBJ2-3; possible D gene TRBD2, 5 bases. Per the germline V gene, CDR1 is SGHTA and CDR2 is FQGNSA. The CDR3 is 18 residues long. Trimming cost V 0 bases and J 0 bases, with 16 bases left between them. The CDR3 bases are TGTGCCAGCAGCTTAGCTGTAGGACTTAAACCTAGCACAGATACGCAGTATTTT. Amino acids: CASSLAVGLKPSTDTQYF.